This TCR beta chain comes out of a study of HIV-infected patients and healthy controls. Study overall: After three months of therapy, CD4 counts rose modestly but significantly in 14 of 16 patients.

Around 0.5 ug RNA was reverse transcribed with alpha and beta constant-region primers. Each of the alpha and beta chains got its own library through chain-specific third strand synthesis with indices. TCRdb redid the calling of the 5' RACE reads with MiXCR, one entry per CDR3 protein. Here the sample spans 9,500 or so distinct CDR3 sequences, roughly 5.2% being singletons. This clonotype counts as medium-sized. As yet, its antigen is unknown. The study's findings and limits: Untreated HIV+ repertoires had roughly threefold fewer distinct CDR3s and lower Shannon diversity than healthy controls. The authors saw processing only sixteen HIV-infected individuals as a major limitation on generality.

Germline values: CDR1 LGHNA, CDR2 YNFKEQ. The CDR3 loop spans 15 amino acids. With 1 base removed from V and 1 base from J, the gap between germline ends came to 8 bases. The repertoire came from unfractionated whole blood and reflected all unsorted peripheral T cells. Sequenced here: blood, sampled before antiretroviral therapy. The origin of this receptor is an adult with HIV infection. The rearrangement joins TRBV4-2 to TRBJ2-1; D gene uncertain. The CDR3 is CASSQVTGSYNEQFF. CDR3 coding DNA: TGTGCCAGCAGCCAAGTGACTGGGTCCTACAATGAGCAGTTCTTC.